What follows describes a single TCR beta chain. The CDR3 is made up of 14 amino acids. Trimming shortened V by 4 bases and J by 4 bases, and 15 bases separated the two germline ends. Germline V gives CDR1 SGHDT, CDR2 YYEEEE. The data were taken from a study of blood T cell repertoires in COVID-19. The wider study: Whether acute or convalescent, the COVID-19 samples came from the United States, Italy and Spain.

Source study methods: Reference gene primer amplification yielded estimated nucleated cell counts. Profiled with immunoSEQ multiplex PCR; TCRdb holds only in-frame clones, not every one. V, J and clone size derive from that table, while D and trimming were established from the DNA sequence. This repertoire shows more than 70,000 clones, 80% to 85% found once; its top ten account for under 35%. The sequence was obtained from a human donor in a cohort sampled during active COVID-19. Material: peripheral blood. The chain uses TRBV5-6 and TRBJ2-7; D might be TRBD1 (5 bases). The CDR3 sequence: CASSAPGRAYEQYF. DNA for the CDR3: TGTGCCAGCAGCGCCCCGGGCAGGGCTTACGAGCAGTACTTC.